Listed below are T cell receptor beta chains from one sample, sequenced in a study of Graves' ophthalmopathy and Graves' hyperthyroidism. TCRdb called the multiplex PCR reads again in MiXCR, with one record for every CDR3 protein. The top ten clones hold approximately 7% of a sample with 400,000 or so distinct CDR3 sequences, 15% of them seen once. Sequenced sample: peripheral blood. The receptors derive from a woman between 18 and 29 years old with stable Graves' hyperthyroidism. Both conserved end residues are part of each CDR3. D genes are given only for firm matches. Clone size is not always given. Where it is, it says once, few, many or a class for expanded clones.

CDR3 length: 12; D gene: .; J gene: TRBJ2-2; clone size: many; V gene: TRBV9; CDR3 protein: CASSVGNGELFF; CDR3 DNA: TGTGCCAGCAGCGTCGGAAACGGGGAGCTGTTTTTT
CDR3 length: 15; D gene: .; J gene: TRBJ1-5; clone size: many; V gene: TRBV12-3/TRBV12-4; CDR3 protein: CASSPRGAEYQPQHF; CDR3 DNA: TGTGCCAGCAGCCCGAGGGGGGCTGAATATCAGCCCCAGCATTTT
CDR3 length: 15; D gene: .; J gene: TRBJ2-6; clone size: few; V gene: TRBV6-2/TRBV6-3; CDR3 protein: CASNGRGSGANVLTF; CDR3 DNA: TGTGCCAGCAATGGACGCGGCTCTGGGGCCAACGTCCTGACTTTC
CDR3 length: 14; D gene: TRBD1; J gene: TRBJ1-2; clone size: few; V gene: TRBV11-2; CDR3 protein: CACSSGQASYGYTF; CDR3 DNA: TGTGCCTGCAGTTCCGGACAGGCGTCCTATGGCTACACCTTC
CDR3 length: 15; D gene: TRBD1; J gene: TRBJ1-6; clone size: many; V gene: TRBV6-1; CDR3 protein: CASRRTGNLNSPLHF; CDR3 DNA: TGTGCCAGCAGACGGACAGGAAATTTGAATTCACCCCTCCACTTT
CDR3 length: 13; D gene: .; J gene: TRBJ2-2; clone size: few; V gene: TRBV19; CDR3 protein: CATLGRETGELFF; CDR3 DNA: TGTGCCACCCTCGGCAGGGAGACCGGGGAGCTGTTTTTT
CDR3 length: 15; D gene: .; J gene: TRBJ2-2; clone size: many; V gene: TRBV6-1; CDR3 protein: CASSEVGGSAGELFF; CDR3 DNA: TGTGCCAGCAGTGAAGTGGGGGGTTCAGCCGGGGAGCTGTTTTTT
CDR3 length: 13; D gene: .; J gene: TRBJ1-5; clone size: many; V gene: TRBV12-3/TRBV12-4; CDR3 protein: CASSFREDQPQHF; CDR3 DNA: TGTGCCAGCAGTTTTAGGGAGGATCAGCCCCAGCATTTT
CDR3 length: 15; D gene: .; J gene: TRBJ2-1; clone size: .; V gene: TRBV29-1; CDR3 protein: CSVPRGGGSYNEQFF; CDR3 DNA: TGCAGCGTCCCTCGAGGGGGGGGCTCCTACAATGAGCAGTTCTTC
CDR3 length: 15; D gene: TRBD1; J gene: TRBJ2-5; clone size: many; V gene: TRBV3-1; CDR3 protein: CASSQEGTAQETQYF; CDR3 DNA: TGTGCCAGCAGCCAAGAAGGGACAGCCCAAGAGACCCAGTACTTC
CDR3 length: 15; D gene: .; J gene: TRBJ1-5; clone size: many; V gene: TRBV6-2/TRBV6-3; CDR3 protein: CASSSAGDGDQPQHF; CDR3 DNA: TGTGCCAGCAGTTCGGCGGGGGACGGAGATCAGCCCCAGCATTTT
CDR3 length: 12; D gene: .; J gene: TRBJ2-2; clone size: .; V gene: TRBV12-5; CDR3 protein: CASGLGAGELFF; CDR3 DNA: TGTGCTAGTGGTTTGGGGGCCGGGGAGCTGTTTTTT
CDR3 length: 13; D gene: .; J gene: TRBJ1-1; clone size: many; V gene: TRBV3-1; CDR3 protein: CASSQYQGPEAFF; CDR3 DNA: TGTGCCAGCAGCCAATATCAGGGACCTGAAGCTTTCTTT
CDR3 length: 14; D gene: .; J gene: TRBJ1-2; clone size: few; V gene: TRBV6-1; CDR3 protein: CASRPPGANYGYTF; CDR3 DNA: TGTGCCAGCAGGCCCCCGGGGGCTAACTATGGCTACACCTTC
CDR3 length: 15; D gene: TRBD1; J gene: TRBJ1-2; clone size: many; V gene: TRBV5-1; CDR3 protein: CASSLAAGGEYGYTF; CDR3 DNA: TGCGCCAGCAGCTTGGCGGCAGGGGGCGAGTATGGCTACACCTTC
CDR3 length: 13; D gene: .; J gene: TRBJ1-1; clone size: few; V gene: TRBV7-2; CDR3 protein: CASSWSPNTEAFF; CDR3 DNA: TGTGCCAGCAGCTGGAGCCCGAACACTGAAGCTTTCTTT
CDR3 length: 14; D gene: .; J gene: TRBJ1-2; clone size: many; V gene: TRBV7-2; CDR3 protein: CASSLADSYYGYTF; CDR3 DNA: TGTGCCAGCAGCTTAGCAGACAGCTACTATGGCTACACCTTC
CDR3 length: 15; D gene: .; J gene: TRBJ2-5; clone size: .; V gene: TRBV4-1; CDR3 protein: CASSRGSRQVETQYF; CDR3 DNA: TGCGCCAGCAGCCGAGGTTCTAGACAGGTAGAGACCCAGTACTTC
CDR3 length: 14; D gene: TRBD1; J gene: TRBJ1-5; clone size: few; V gene: TRBV12-3/TRBV12-4; CDR3 protein: CASSRRQGAQPQHF; CDR3 DNA: TGTGCCAGCAGCCGACGACAGGGGGCCCAGCCCCAGCATTTT
CDR3 length: 15; D gene: TRBD1; J gene: TRBJ1-1; clone size: few; V gene: TRBV11-1; CDR3 protein: CASSRGQGLNTEAFF; CDR3 DNA: TGTGCCAGCAGCCGGGGACAGGGGCTGAACACTGAAGCTTTCTTT
CDR3 length: 19; D gene: .; J gene: TRBJ1-1; clone size: .; V gene: TRBV4-2; CDR3 protein: CASSLPDWGNPGWNTEAFF; CDR3 DNA: TGTGCCAGCAGCCTCCCTGATTGGGGAAACCCTGGGTGGAATACTGAAGCTTTCTTT
CDR3 length: 16; D gene: .; J gene: TRBJ1-2; clone size: .; V gene: TRBV6-1; CDR3 protein: CASSEAYGNINYGYTF; CDR3 DNA: TGTGCCAGCAGTGAAGCGTACGGGAACATTAACTATGGCTACACCTTC
CDR3 length: 12; D gene: .; J gene: TRBJ2-7; clone size: many; V gene: TRBV6-2/TRBV6-3; CDR3 protein: CASSRTPYEQYF; CDR3 DNA: TGTGCCAGCAGTCGGACTCCATACGAGCAGTACTTC
CDR3 length: 15; D gene: .; J gene: TRBJ2-7; clone size: many; V gene: TRBV9; CDR3 protein: CASSARAESYYEQYF; CDR3 DNA: TGTGCCAGCAGCGCCAGAGCGGAGTCTTACTACGAGCAGTACTTC
CDR3 length: 15; D gene: TRBD2; J gene: TRBJ2-1; clone size: .; V gene: TRBV12-3/TRBV12-4; CDR3 protein: CASSRWAGGYNEKFF; CDR3 DNA: TGTGCCAGCAGCCGGTGGGCGGGGGGTTACAATGAGAAGTTCTTC
CDR3 length: 14; D gene: .; J gene: TRBJ2-7; clone size: .; V gene: TRBV12-3/TRBV12-4; CDR3 protein: CASRPTGPSYEQYF; CDR3 DNA: TGTGCCAGCAGACCGACAGGTCCCTCCTACGAGCAGTACTTC
CDR3 length: 16; D gene: .; J gene: TRBJ1-2; clone size: many; V gene: TRBV6-4; CDR3 protein: CASSDSEGSGSYGYTF; CDR3 DNA: TGTGCCAGCAGTGACTCAGAGGGCTCGGGCAGCTATGGCTACACCTTC
CDR3 length: 13; D gene: .; J gene: TRBJ2-5; clone size: many; V gene: TRBV7-9; CDR3 protein: CASSPTEKETQYF; CDR3 DNA: TGTGCCAGCAGCCCTACAGAAAAAGAGACCCAGTACTTC
CDR3 length: 13; D gene: .; J gene: TRBJ1-1; clone size: .; V gene: TRBV6-2/TRBV6-3; CDR3 protein: CASSFTDSTEAFF; CDR3 DNA: TGTGCCAGCAGTTTTACTGACAGCACTGAAGCTTTCTTT
CDR3 length: 17; D gene: .; J gene: TRBJ1-5; clone size: many; V gene: TRBV6-2/TRBV6-3; CDR3 protein: CASSYWEADYSNQPQHF; CDR3 DNA: TGTGCCAGCAGCTATTGGGAGGCAGATTATAGCAATCAGCCCCAGCATTTT
CDR3 length: 16; D gene: TRBD1; J gene: TRBJ1-5; clone size: .; V gene: TRBV28; CDR3 protein: CASSTPGTGKGQPQHF; CDR3 DNA: TGTGCCAGCAGTACCCCCGGGACAGGGAAGGGTCAGCCCCAGCATTTT
CDR3 length: 14; D gene: TRBD1; J gene: TRBJ2-7; clone size: many; V gene: TRBV7-2; CDR3 protein: CASSLGDRSGEQYF; CDR3 DNA: TGTGCCAGCAGCTTAGGGGACAGGTCGGGGGAGCAGTACTTC
CDR3 length: 14; D gene: TRBD2; J gene: TRBJ2-7; clone size: many; V gene: TRBV20-1; CDR3 protein: CSATRLAGSYEQYF; CDR3 DNA: TGCAGTGCTACCAGACTAGCGGGGTCCTACGAGCAGTACTTC
CDR3 length: 14; D gene: .; J gene: TRBJ1-1; clone size: many; V gene: TRBV6-1; CDR3 protein: CASDARLLNTEAFF; CDR3 DNA: TGTGCAAGTGACGCCCGACTTTTGAACACTGAAGCTTTCTTT
CDR3 length: 14; D gene: .; J gene: TRBJ1-2; clone size: many; V gene: TRBV7-2; CDR3 protein: CASSLGGSHYGYTF; CDR3 DNA: TGTGCCAGCAGCTTAGGCGGCAGCCACTATGGCTACACCTTC
CDR3 length: 13; D gene: TRBD1; J gene: TRBJ1-1; clone size: many; V gene: TRBV15; CDR3 protein: CATSSLRGPEAFF; CDR3 DNA: TGTGCCACCAGCAGCCTCAGGGGGCCTGAAGCTTTCTTT
CDR3 length: 12; D gene: .; J gene: TRBJ1-1; clone size: many; V gene: TRBV7-9; CDR3 protein: CASSQISTEAFF; CDR3 DNA: TGTGCCAGCAGCCAAATCTCCACTGAAGCTTTCTTT
CDR3 length: 15; D gene: .; J gene: TRBJ2-7; clone size: few; V gene: TRBV7-8; CDR3 protein: CASSPRQEYSYEQYF; CDR3 DNA: TGTGCCAGCAGCCCTCGCCAGGAGTACTCCTACGAGCAGTACTTC
CDR3 length: 15; D gene: .; J gene: TRBJ2-5; clone size: many; V gene: TRBV15; CDR3 protein: CATSRDGGIQETQYF; CDR3 DNA: TGTGCCACCAGCAGAGACGGGGGAATTCAAGAGACCCAGTACTTC
CDR3 length: 16; D gene: .; J gene: TRBJ2-7; clone size: few; V gene: TRBV7-2; CDR3 protein: CASSLGVGGGASEQYF; CDR3 DNA: TGTGCCAGCAGCTTAGGGGTTGGAGGGGGCGCATCCGAGCAGTACTTC
CDR3 length: 11; D gene: .; J gene: TRBJ1-1; clone size: .; V gene: TRBV6-2/TRBV6-3; CDR3 protein: CASSSGLGAFF; CDR3 DNA: TGTGCCAGCAGCTCGGGGTTGGGAGCTTTCTTT
CDR3 length: 16; D gene: TRBD1; J gene: TRBJ2-2; clone size: few; V gene: TRBV5-4; CDR3 protein: CASSLTRGRDTGELFF; CDR3 DNA: TGTGCCAGCAGCTTGACCAGGGGGCGCGACACCGGGGAGCTGTTTTTT
CDR3 length: 13; D gene: .; J gene: TRBJ2-7; clone size: few; V gene: TRBV12-3/TRBV12-4; CDR3 protein: CASRSIQGAEQYF; CDR3 DNA: TGTGCCAGCAGATCCATCCAGGGTGCCGAGCAGTACTTC
CDR3 length: 13; D gene: .; J gene: TRBJ1-6; clone size: many; V gene: TRBV14; CDR3 protein: CASSQESDSPLHF; CDR3 DNA: TGTGCCAGCAGCCAAGAGAGCGATTCACCCCTCCACTTT
CDR3 length: 10; D gene: .; J gene: TRBJ2-5; clone size: many; V gene: TRBV6-2/TRBV6-3; CDR3 protein: CASSYETRYF; CDR3 DNA: TGTGCCAGCAGTTACGAGACACGGTACTTC
CDR3 length: 14; D gene: TRBD1; J gene: TRBJ2-2; clone size: .; V gene: TRBV28; CDR3 protein: CASTWTGNTGELFF; CDR3 DNA: TGTGCCAGCACTTGGACAGGGAACACCGGGGAGCTGTTTTTT